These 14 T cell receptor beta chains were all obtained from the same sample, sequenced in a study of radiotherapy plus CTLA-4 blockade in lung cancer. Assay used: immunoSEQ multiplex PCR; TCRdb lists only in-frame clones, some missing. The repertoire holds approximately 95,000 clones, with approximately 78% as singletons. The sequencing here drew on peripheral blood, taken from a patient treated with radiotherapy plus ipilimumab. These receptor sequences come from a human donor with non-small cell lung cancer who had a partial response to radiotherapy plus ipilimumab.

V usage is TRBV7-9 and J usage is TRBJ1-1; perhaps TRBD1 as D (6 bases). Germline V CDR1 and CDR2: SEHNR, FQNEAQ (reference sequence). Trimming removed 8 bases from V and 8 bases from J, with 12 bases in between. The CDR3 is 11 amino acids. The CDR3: CASGAGAEAFF. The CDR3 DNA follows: TGTGCCAGCGGCGCGGGGGCCGAAGCTTTCTTT.

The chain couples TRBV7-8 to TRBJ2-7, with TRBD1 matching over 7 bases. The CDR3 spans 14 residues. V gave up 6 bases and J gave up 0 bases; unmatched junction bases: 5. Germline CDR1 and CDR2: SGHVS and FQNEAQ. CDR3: CASRSTGDSYEQYF. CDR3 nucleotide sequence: TGTGCCAGCAGGTCAACAGGGGACTCCTACGAGCAGTACTTC.

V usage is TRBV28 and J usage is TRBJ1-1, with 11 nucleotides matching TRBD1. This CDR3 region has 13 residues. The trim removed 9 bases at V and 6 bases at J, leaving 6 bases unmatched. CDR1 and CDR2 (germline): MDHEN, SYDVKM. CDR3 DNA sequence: TGTGCCAGTAGGGGACAGGGGGTATCTGAAGCTTTCTTT. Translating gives CASRGQGVSEAFF.

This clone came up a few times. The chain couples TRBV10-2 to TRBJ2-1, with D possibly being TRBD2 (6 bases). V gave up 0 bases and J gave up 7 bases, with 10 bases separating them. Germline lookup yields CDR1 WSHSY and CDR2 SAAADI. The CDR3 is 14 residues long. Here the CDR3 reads CASSESEGRNEQFF. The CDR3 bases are TGCGCCAGCAGTGAGTCGGAGGGGCGGAATGAGCAGTTCTTC.

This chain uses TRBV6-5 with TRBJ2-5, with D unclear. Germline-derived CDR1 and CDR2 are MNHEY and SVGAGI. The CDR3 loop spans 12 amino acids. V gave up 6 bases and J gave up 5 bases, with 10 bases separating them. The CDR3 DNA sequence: TGTGCCAGCAGCTCGTCTCTGGAGACCCAGTACTTC. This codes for CASSSSLETQYF.

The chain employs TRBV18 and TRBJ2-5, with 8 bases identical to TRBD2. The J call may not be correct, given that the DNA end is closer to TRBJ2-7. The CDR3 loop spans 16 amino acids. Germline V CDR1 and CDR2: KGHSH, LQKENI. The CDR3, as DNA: TGTGCCAGCTCACCACCTGTAGGTAGCGGGGCCTACGAGCAGTACTTC. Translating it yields CASSPPVGSGAYEQYF.

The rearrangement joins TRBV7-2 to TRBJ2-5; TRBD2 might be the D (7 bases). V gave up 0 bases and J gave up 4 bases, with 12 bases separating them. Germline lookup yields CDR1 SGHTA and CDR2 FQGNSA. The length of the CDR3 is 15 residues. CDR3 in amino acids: CASSLARGARETQYF. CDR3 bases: TGTGCCAGCAGCTTAGCACGGGGGGCCAGAGAGACCCAGTACTTC.

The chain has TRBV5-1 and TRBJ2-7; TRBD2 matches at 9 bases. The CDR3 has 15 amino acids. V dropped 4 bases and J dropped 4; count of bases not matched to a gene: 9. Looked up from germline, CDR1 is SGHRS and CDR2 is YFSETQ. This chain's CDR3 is CASSEGSGRLYEQYF. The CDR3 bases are TGCGCCAGCAGCGAGGGTAGCGGGAGATTGTACGAGCAGTACTTC.

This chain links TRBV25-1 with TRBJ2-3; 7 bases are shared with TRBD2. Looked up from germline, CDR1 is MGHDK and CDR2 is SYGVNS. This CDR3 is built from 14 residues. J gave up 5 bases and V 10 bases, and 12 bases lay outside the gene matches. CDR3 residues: CATRKGGVRDTQYF. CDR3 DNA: TGTGCCACCAGGAAGGGAGGGGTTAGAGATACGCAGTATTTT.

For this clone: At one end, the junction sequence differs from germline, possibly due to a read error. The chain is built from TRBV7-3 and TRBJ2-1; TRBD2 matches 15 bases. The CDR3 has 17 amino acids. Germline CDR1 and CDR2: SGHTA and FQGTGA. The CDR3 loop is CPSARGTGTSGRNEQFF. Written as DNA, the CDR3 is TGCCCTTCCGCTAGGGGTACCGGGACTAGCGGGAGGAATGAGCAGTTCTTC.

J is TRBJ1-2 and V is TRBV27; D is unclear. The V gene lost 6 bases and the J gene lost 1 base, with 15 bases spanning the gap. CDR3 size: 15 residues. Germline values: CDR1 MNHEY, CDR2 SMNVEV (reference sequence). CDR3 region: CASRSDFRDNYGYTF. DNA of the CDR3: TGTGCCAGCAGGTCCGATTTTCGAGATAACTATGGCTACACCTTC.

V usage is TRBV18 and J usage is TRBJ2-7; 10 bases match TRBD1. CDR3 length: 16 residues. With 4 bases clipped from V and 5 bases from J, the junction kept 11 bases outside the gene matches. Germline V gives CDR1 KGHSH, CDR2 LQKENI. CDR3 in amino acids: CASSRRSRDRGDEQYF. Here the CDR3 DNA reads TGTGCCAGCTCACGGCGCAGCCGGGACAGGGGCGACGAGCAGTACTTC. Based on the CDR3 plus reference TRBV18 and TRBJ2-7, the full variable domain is NAGVMQNPRHLVRRRGQEARLRCSPMKGHSHVYWYRQLPEEGLKFMVYLQKENIIDESGMPKERFSAEFPKEGPSILRIQQVVRGDSAAYFCASSRRSRDRGDEQYFGPGTRLTVT.

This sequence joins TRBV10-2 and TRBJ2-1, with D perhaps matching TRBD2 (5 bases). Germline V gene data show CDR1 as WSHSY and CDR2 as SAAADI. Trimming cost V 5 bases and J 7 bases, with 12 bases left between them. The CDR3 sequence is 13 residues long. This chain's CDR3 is CASSRTLFNEQFF. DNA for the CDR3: TGCGCCAGCAGTCGGACTCTCTTTAATGAGCAGTTCTTC.

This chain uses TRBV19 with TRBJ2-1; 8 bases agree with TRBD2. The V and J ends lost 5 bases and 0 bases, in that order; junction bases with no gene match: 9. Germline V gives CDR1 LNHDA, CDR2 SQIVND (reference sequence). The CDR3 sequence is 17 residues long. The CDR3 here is CASSPFLAGSSYNEQFF. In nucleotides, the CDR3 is TGTGCCAGTAGTCCCTTCTTAGCGGGGAGCTCCTACAATGAGCAGTTCTTC. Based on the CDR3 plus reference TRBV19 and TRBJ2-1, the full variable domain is DGGITQSPKYLFRKEGQNVTLSCEQNLNHDAMYWYRQDPGQGLRLIYYSQIVNDFQKGDIAEGYSVSREKKESFPLTVTSAQKNPTAFYLCASSPFLAGSSYNEQFFGPGTRLTVL.